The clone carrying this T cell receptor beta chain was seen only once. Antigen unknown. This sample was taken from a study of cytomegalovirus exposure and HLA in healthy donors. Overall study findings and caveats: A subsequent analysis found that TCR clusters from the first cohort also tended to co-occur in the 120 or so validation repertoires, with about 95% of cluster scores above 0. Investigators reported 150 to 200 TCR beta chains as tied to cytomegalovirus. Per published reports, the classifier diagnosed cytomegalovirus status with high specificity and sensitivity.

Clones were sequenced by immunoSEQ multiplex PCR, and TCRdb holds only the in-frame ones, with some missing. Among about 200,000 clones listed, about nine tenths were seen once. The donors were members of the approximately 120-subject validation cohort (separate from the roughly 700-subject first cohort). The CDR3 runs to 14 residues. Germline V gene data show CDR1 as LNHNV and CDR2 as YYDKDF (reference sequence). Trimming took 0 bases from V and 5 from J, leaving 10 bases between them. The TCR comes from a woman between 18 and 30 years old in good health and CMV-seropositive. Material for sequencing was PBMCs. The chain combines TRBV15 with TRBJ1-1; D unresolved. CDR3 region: CATSRDRRGTEAFF. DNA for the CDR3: TGTGCCACCAGCAGAGATCGTAGAGGTACTGAAGCTTTCTTT.